This is a list of T cell receptor beta chains from one sample in a study of vaccination and CD4 T cells after COVID-19. These receptors have no known antigen. TCRdb reanalysed the PCR reads using MiXCR and keeps one entry per CDR3 protein. The sample includes some 26,000 distinct CDR3 sequences, about 61% seen only once; the top ten take 15% to 20%. The sample was CD4+ T cells from blood, cultured in vitro, taken after SARS-CoV-2 vaccination. The receptors originated from a human donor who received a COVID-19 vaccine. CDR3s include the opening cysteine and the closing phenylalanine or tryptophan. A D gene is named only where the DNA matches it firmly. Some rows mark clone size as missing; the rest say once, few, many or name a class of expanded clone.

v_call,d_call,clone_size,j_call,cdr3_aa,cdr3_nt
TRBV6-1,TRBD1,NA,TRBJ1-2,CASSEATGEAYGYTF,TGTGCCAGCAGTGAAGCGACAGGGGAGGCCTATGGCTACACCTTC
TRBV20-1,NA,NA,TRBJ2-5,CSAIGPGGDLKGETQYF,TGCAGTGCTATTGGCCCGGGTGGGGACTTAAAGGGAGAGACCCAGTACTTC
TRBV15,NA,NA,TRBJ1-2,CATSRDLTDGYTF,TGTGCCACCAGCAGAGATTTGACGGATGGCTACACCTTC
TRBV27,NA,NA,TRBJ2-3,CASSLLRTLTDTQYF,TGTGCCAGCAGTTTATTAAGGACTCTCACAGATACGCAGTATTTT
TRBV6-1,TRBD2,NA,TRBJ2-7,CASSPQTSGAGEQYF,TGTGCCAGCAGTCCTCAGACTAGCGGGGCGGGAGAGCAGTACTTC
TRBV19,NA,NA,TRBJ2-1,CASSSAVEQFF,TGTGCCAGTAGTTCCGCTGTTGAGCAGTTCTTC
TRBV20-1,NA,NA,TRBJ1-1,CSAPKGTGANTEAFF,TGCAGTGCTCCAAAGGGTACAGGAGCCAACACTGAAGCTTTCTTT
TRBV30,NA,NA,TRBJ2-5,CAWTARGPQETQYF,TGTGCCTGGACCGCTAGAGGACCCCAAGAGACCCAGTACTTC
TRBV15,NA,NA,TRBJ1-2,CATSRDLIPGGYTF,TGTGCCACCAGCAGAGACCTCATCCCTGGTGGCTACACCTTC
TRBV6-5,TRBD1,NA,TRBJ1-4,CASSSRTGATNEKLFF,TGTGCCAGCAGTTCCCGGACAGGTGCAACTAATGAAAAACTGTTTTTT
TRBV10-3,TRBD2,NA,TRBJ2-3,CAISDKRGGTSTDTQYF,TGTGCCATCAGTGATAAGCGGGGGGGAACTAGCACAGATACGCAGTATTTT
TRBV7-8,TRBD2,few,TRBJ2-3,CASSLSLRVSGGAITSTDTQYF,TGTGCCAGCAGCTTGTCACTTCGGGTTAGCGGGGGAGCAATAACTAGCACAGATACGCAGTATTTT
TRBV27,NA,NA,TRBJ2-1,CASSPRDKAGNEQFF,TGTGCCAGCAGTCCCCGGGACAAGGCGGGGAATGAGCAGTTCTTC
TRBV7-9,TRBD1,NA,TRBJ2-4,CASSTGPTGTGINIQYF,TGTGCCAGCAGCACAGGCCCAACCGGGACAGGGATAAACATTCAGTACTTC
TRBV20-1,TRBD1,NA,TRBJ1-6,CSAPGTGGSSYNSPLHF,TGCAGTGCACCTGGGACAGGGGGAAGCTCCTATAATTCACCCCTCCACTTT
TRBV20-1,TRBD1,NA,TRBJ1-1,CSAQDRGAMNTEAFF,TGCAGTGCCCAGGACAGGGGGGCGATGAACACTGAAGCTTTCTTT
TRBV6-1,NA,NA,TRBJ1-1,CASSEPRTAMVAFF,TGTGCCAGCAGTGAACCCCGGACGGCGATGGTGGCTTTCTTT
TRBV7-9,TRBD1,few,TRBJ1-5,CASSPIGTELNQPQHF,TGTGCCAGCAGCCCTATAGGGACAGAGTTAAATCAGCCCCAGCATTTT
TRBV7-9,TRBD2,NA,TRBJ2-3,CASSSLLGLATDTQYF,TGTGCCAGCAGCTCCCTCCTGGGACTAGCCACAGATACGCAGTATTTT
TRBV24-1,TRBD1,once,TRBJ2-7,CATSDPTTGAHEQYF,TGTGCCACCAGTGATCCCACCACAGGGGCCCACGAGCAGTACTTC
TRBV5-8,NA,NA,TRBJ2-3,CASSLQGGKVDTQYF,TGTGCCAGCAGCTTACAGGGGGGGAAGGTGGATACGCAGTATTTT
TRBV20-1,TRBD1,NA,TRBJ1-5,CSARVGSGGRLKGNQPQHF,TGCAGTGCTAGGGTCGGCTCAGGGGGTCGGCTTAAGGGCAATCAGCCCCAGCATTTT
TRBV7-6,TRBD1,NA,TRBJ1-4,CASSLLWGQGCLRPLHEKLFF,TGTGCCAGCAGCTTATTGTGGGGACAGGGGTGTTTACGGCCATTGCATGAAAAACTGTTTTTT
TRBV25-1,TRBD2,NA,TRBJ2-1,CASSEPRTSGANNEQFF,TGTGCCAGCAGTGAACCCCGGACTAGCGGGGCCAACAATGAGCAGTTCTTC
TRBV7-7,NA,NA,TRBJ2-5,CATEPPRGWETQYF,TGTGCCACCGAGCCTCCCAGGGGTTGGGAGACCCAGTACTTC
TRBV21-1,NA,NA,TRBJ1-2,CASSKSPGNYGYTF,TGTGCCAGCAGCAAAAGCCCCGGAAACTATGGCTACACCTTC
TRBV27,NA,NA,TRBJ2-3,CASSLYGTLSTDTQYF,TGTGCCAGCAGTTTATATGGGACGCTAAGCACAGATACGCAGTATTTT
TRBV6-1,NA,NA,TRBJ1-1,CASRIRDSFTEAFF,TGTGCCAGCAGAATCAGGGATTCGTTTACTGAAGCTTTCTTT
TRBV30,NA,few,TRBJ1-3,CAWRGGGNTIYF,TGTGCCTGGAGGGGGGGTGGAAACACCATATATTTT
TRBV24-1,NA,NA,TRBJ2-4,CATSAATGSSLNIQYF,TGTGCCACCAGTGCTGCTACCGGGTCCTCTCTAAACATTCAGTACTTC
TRBV27,NA,NA,TRBJ2-5,CASSSQQGRGETQYF,TGTGCCAGCAGTTCCCAACAGGGGAGGGGAGAGACCCAGTACTTC
TRBV7-6,TRBD2,NA,TRBJ2-5,CASSLVAGALGTQYF,TGTGCCAGCAGCTTAGTAGCGGGGGCCTTAGGGACCCAGTACTTC
TRBV20-1,NA,NA,TRBJ1-2,CSALSGRTYGYTF,TGCAGTGCCCTGTCCGGACGGACCTATGGCTACACCTTC
TRBV6-1,TRBD1,NA,TRBJ1-1,CASSEASRRQGAWNTEAFF,TGTGCCAGCAGTGAAGCGTCAAGGAGACAGGGGGCTTGGAACACTGAAGCTTTCTTT
TRBV2,TRBD1,few,TRBJ1-2,CASSEWDRSGYTF,TGTGCCAGCAGTGAATGGGACAGGAGTGGCTACACCTTC
TRBV4-1,NA,NA,TRBJ2-5,CASSQSRGGLETQYF,TGCGCCAGCAGCCAAAGTAGGGGCGGTTTGGAGACCCAGTACTTC
TRBV2,TRBD1,NA,TRBJ1-1,CASSEARGEGTEAFF,TGTGCCAGCAGTGAGGCCAGGGGGGAGGGCACTGAAGCTTTCTTT
TRBV20-1,TRBD2,NA,TRBJ2-3,CSAPTLLTSGGGTDTQYF,TGCAGTGCCCCTACCCTCCTGACTAGCGGGGGAGGTACAGATACGCAGTATTTT
TRBV12-3/TRBV12-4,NA,NA,TRBJ1-1,CASSNREDTEAFF,TGTGCCAGCAGTAACAGGGAAGACACTGAAGCTTTCTTT
TRBV19,NA,NA,TRBJ1-5,CASSVGNSNQPQHF,TGTGCCAGTAGCGTAGGGAATAGCAATCAGCCCCAGCATTTT
TRBV6-1,TRBD1,NA,TRBJ1-1,CASSLTGLDSGTEAFF,TGTGCCAGCAGCCTGACAGGGTTGGACTCGGGCACTGAAGCTTTCTTT
TRBV10-2,TRBD1,NA,TRBJ1-6,CASSESVDRGPDNSPLHF,TGCGCCAGCAGTGAGTCGGTCGACAGGGGGCCCGATAATTCACCCCTCCACTTT
TRBV27,NA,few,TRBJ1-1,CASRGEGRTEAFF,TGTGCCAGCAGGGGGGAGGGAAGGACTGAAGCTTTCTTT
TRBV11-2,NA,NA,TRBJ2-3,CASSFSGGIDTDTQYF,TGTGCCAGCAGCTTCTCGGGGGGCATTGACACAGATACGCAGTATTTT
TRBV5-4,TRBD2,once,TRBJ2-3,CASSFPRGGLIYTDTQYF,TGTGCCAGCAGCTTTCCGCGGGGGGGCCTTATATACACAGATACGCAGTATTTT
TRBV6-5,NA,few,TRBJ1-2,CASSYWASSNYGYTF,TGTGCCAGCAGTTACTGGGCCAGTAGTAACTATGGCTACACCTTC